A selection of T cell receptor beta chains follows, all from one sample in a study of vaccination and CD4 T cells after COVID-19. No cognate antigen is known for these TCRs. TCRdb analysed the PCR reads with MiXCR anew, one entry per CDR3 protein. The table records thousands of distinct CDR3 sequences, approximately 48% of them present only once. The material sequenced was CD4+ T cells from blood, cultured in vitro. Every receptor here comes from a human donor who had recovered from COVID-19. The CDR3 runs from the conserved cysteine through the conserved F or W. D genes are given only for firm matches. The size of a clone is reported for some rows only, either as once, few or many, or as a class for expanded clones.

>TRBV9|medium-sized|TRBJ1-6|.
CASSSGDGYNSPLHF
TGTGCCAGCAGCTCTGGGGACGGGTATAATTCACCCCTCCACTTT
>TRBV7-2|.|TRBJ2-4|TRBD2
CASSRKSIFGGSGAKNIQYF
TGTGCCAGCAGCCGTAAATCGATCTTTGGCGGGAGTGGGGCCAAAAACATTCAGTACTTC
>TRBV20-1|few|TRBJ1-1|.
CSARDRANTEAFF
TGCAGTGCTAGAGATCGGGCGAACACTGAAGCTTTCTTT
>TRBV19|.|TRBJ2-7|.
CASSIDGRGEEQYF
TGTGCCAGTAGTATTGACGGCAGGGGGGAAGAGCAGTACTTC
>TRBV7-2|.|TRBJ1-2|.
CASSQDRNYGYTF
TGTGCCAGCAGCCAGGACAGAAACTATGGCTACACCTTC
>TRBV20-1|.|TRBJ2-7|TRBD1
CSASSSGTGLGDEQYF
TGCAGTGCTAGTTCTTCCGGGACAGGGCTAGGTGACGAGCAGTACTTC
>TRBV30|once|TRBJ2-3|TRBD2
CAWSLAGFLLVPDTQYF
TGTGCCTGGAGTCTAGCGGGATTCCTTCTTGTCCCAGATACGCAGTATTTT
>TRBV7-3|.|TRBJ2-3|TRBD2
CASSLSGSTDTQNF
TGTGCCAGCAGCTTAAGCGGGAGTACAGATACGCAGAATTTT
>TRBV10-3|.|TRBJ2-7|TRBD1
CAITDRTGGSREQYF
TGTGCCATCACCGATAGGACAGGGGGGTCTCGGGAGCAGTACTTC
>TRBV19|.|TRBJ2-1|TRBD2
CASSTSGLSNEQFF
TGTGCCAGTAGTACTAGCGGCCTTTCCAATGAGCAGTTCTTC
>TRBV7-2|few|TRBJ2-3|TRBD1
CASSFPGQGQYF
TGTGCCAGCAGCTTCCCGGGACAGGGGCAGTATTTT
>TRBV9|.|TRBJ1-6|.
CASSENSILASPLHF
TGTGCCAGCAGCGAGAACAGCATCCTAGCCTCACCCCTCCACTTT
>TRBV20-1|.|TRBJ2-7|.
CSATQGASRTSYEQYF
TGCAGTGCTACACAAGGGGCTTCCCGTACTAGCTACGAGCAGTACTTC
>TRBV10-3|.|TRBJ1-1|.
CAIRVDRDTEAFF
TGTGCCATCAGAGTAGACAGAGACACTGAAGCTTTCTTT
>TRBV11-3|.|TRBJ2-1|.
CASSRDGPYNEQFF
TGTGCCAGCAGCCGAGATGGTCCCTACAATGAGCAGTTCTTC
>TRBV21-1|.|TRBJ2-7|.
CASSKALGLFLYEQYF
TGTGCCAGCAGCAAAGCTTTAGGGCTTTTTCTCTACGAGCAGTACTTC
>TRBV10-3|.|TRBJ2-5|.
CATRPGQETQYF
TGTGCCACTCGGCCTGGGCAAGAGACCCAGTACTTC
>TRBV11-2|few|TRBJ2-7|.
CASSLVFGEQYF
TGTGCCAGCAGCTTAGTGTTCGGGGAGCAGTACTTC
>TRBV6-1|.|TRBJ2-7|TRBD2
CASSPTWGGLPSYEQYF
TGTGCCAGCAGTCCCACCTGGGGGGGGTTGCCCTCCTACGAGCAGTACTTC
>TRBV20-1|few|TRBJ1-2|.
CSASGRNYGYTF
TGCAGTGCTAGTGGCCGGAACTATGGCTACACCTTC
>TRBV12-3/TRBV12-4|few|TRBJ2-2|TRBD1
CASSLAGTGGLVGELFF
TGTGCCAGCAGTTTAGCCGGGACAGGGGGCTTGGTCGGGGAGCTGTTTTTT
>TRBV6-1|few|TRBJ2-5|.
CASSEEGVVTQYF
TGTGCCAGCAGTGAAGAGGGGGTCGTGACCCAGTACTTC
>TRBV2|.|TRBJ2-2|TRBD1
CASSEALQGTGDTGELFF
TGTGCCAGCAGTGAAGCGCTTCAGGGGACAGGGGACACCGGGGAGCTGTTTTTT
>TRBV4-1|few|TRBJ2-2|.
CASSQRGGRGNTGELFF
TGCGCCAGCAGCCAAAGGGGTGGCAGGGGGAACACCGGGGAGCTGTTTTTT
>TRBV19|.|TRBJ2-1|.
CASSIEGHSSTGSPKQFF
TGTGCCAGTAGTATAGAGGGTCACTCGAGTACCGGTTCACCTAAGCAGTTCTTC
>TRBV21-1|.|TRBJ1-5|.
CASSIKRAGGQPQHF
TGTGCCAGCAGCATCAAACGGGCAGGGGGTCAGCCCCAGCATTTT
>TRBV9|.|TRBJ1-1|.
CASSRDLPYTEAFF
TGTGCCAGCAGCCGAGATCTACCGTACACTGAAGCTTTCTTT
>TRBV6-1|.|TRBJ2-7|.
CASRRGRAYEQYF
TGTGCCAGCAGGCGGGGACGGGCCTACGAGCAGTACTTC
>TRBV20-1|.|TRBJ2-3|TRBD2
CSAHKRDGTDTQYF
TGCAGTGCACATAAGCGGGATGGCACAGATACGCAGTATTTT
>TRBV24-1|.|TRBJ2-5|.
CATSDTLRVEADQETQYF
TGTGCCACCAGTGATACCCTTCGCGTTGAGGCTGACCAAGAGACCCAGTACTTC
>TRBV20-1|.|TRBJ1-5|.
CSAHRPGGNQPQHF
TGCAGTGCCCATCGCCCTGGGGGCAATCAGCCCCAGCATTTT
>TRBV2|few|TRBJ1-2|.
CASSDQGNGYTF
TGTGCCAGCAGTGACCAGGGGAATGGCTACACCTTC
>TRBV6-1|.|TRBJ1-5|.
CASSVSPRRNQPQHF
TGTGCCAGCAGTGTATCCCCCCGGCGCAATCAGCCCCAGCATTTT
>TRBV20-1|.|TRBJ2-5|TRBD1
CSASPGQPSRETQYF
TGCAGTGCTAGCCCGGGACAGCCCAGTCGGGAGACCCAGTACTTC
>TRBV7-6|.|TRBJ1-1|.
CASSLAIGSPEAFF
TGTGCCAGCAGCTTAGCGATCGGGTCCCCCGAAGCTTTCTTT
>TRBV7-2|.|TRBJ2-5|TRBD2
CASSLKVSGETQYF
TGTGCCAGCAGCTTAAAAGTTAGCGGGGAGACCCAGTACTTC
>TRBV20-1|few|TRBJ2-7|.
CSARDDGTYEQYF
TGCAGTGCTAGAGACGACGGAACCTACGAGCAGTACTTC
>TRBV11-3|large|TRBJ1-1|TRBD1
CASSFGGTGAFF
TGTGCCAGCAGCTTTGGGGGGACAGGGGCTTTCTTT
>TRBV9|.|TRBJ1-2|.
CASSVGGTNYGYTF
TGTGCCAGCAGCGTAGGGGGCACTAACTATGGCTACACCTTC
>TRBV2|few|TRBJ2-5|.
CASIDRSGAGETQYF
TGTGCCAGCATCGACCGGTCGGGGGCGGGGGAGACCCAGTACTTC